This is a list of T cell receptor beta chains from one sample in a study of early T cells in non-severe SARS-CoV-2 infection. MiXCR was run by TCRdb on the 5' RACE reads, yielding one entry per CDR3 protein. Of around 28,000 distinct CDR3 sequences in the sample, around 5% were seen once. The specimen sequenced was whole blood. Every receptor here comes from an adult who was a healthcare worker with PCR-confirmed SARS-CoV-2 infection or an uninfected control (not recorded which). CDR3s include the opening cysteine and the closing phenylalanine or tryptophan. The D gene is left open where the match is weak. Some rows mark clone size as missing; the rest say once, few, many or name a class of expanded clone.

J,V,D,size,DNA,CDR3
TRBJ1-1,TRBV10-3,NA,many,TGTGCCATCAGTACCGGTGCGAACACTGAAGCTTTCTTT,CAISTGANTEAFF
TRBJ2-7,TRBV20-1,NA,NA,TGCAGTGCTAGGACAGGAACCTACGAGCAGTACTTC,CSARTGTYEQYF
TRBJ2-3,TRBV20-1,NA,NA,TGCAGTGCTAGAGATCAGGGGGGACGCACGTATACGCAGTATTTT,CSARDQGGRTYTQYF
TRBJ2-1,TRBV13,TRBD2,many,TGTGCCAGCAGCCTCCGACTAGCGGGGGAGCAGTTCTTC,CASSLRLAGEQFF
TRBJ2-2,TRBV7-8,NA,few,TGTGCCAGCAGCTTAGCGATGGGAGGGGAGCTGTTTTTT,CASSLAMGGELFF
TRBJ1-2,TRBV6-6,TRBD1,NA,TGTGCCGCCTTAGGCAGGGGGAGCTATGGCTACACCTTC,CAALGRGSYGYTF
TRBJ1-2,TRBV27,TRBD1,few,TGTGCCAGCAGTTTGGTTTTCGGGACAGGGAATAACTATGGCTACACCTTC,CASSLVFGTGNNYGYTF
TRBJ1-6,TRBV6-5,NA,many,TGTGCCAGCAGTTACTTGCTAGGCTCCTATAATTCACCCCTCCACTTT,CASSYLLGSYNSPLHF
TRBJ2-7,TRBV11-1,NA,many,TGTGCCAGCAGCTTTCGACAGACTACCTACGAGCAGTACTTC,CASSFRQTTYEQYF
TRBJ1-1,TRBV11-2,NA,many,TGTGCCAGCAGCTACCACACTGAAGCTTTCTTT,CASSYHTEAFF
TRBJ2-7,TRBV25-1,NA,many,TGTGCCAGCAGTGAATACCCGGAGTACGAGCAGTACTTC,CASSEYPEYEQYF
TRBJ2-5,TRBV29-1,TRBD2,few,TGCAGCGTTGAGCTAGCGGCGCAAGAGACCCAGTACTTC,CSVELAAQETQYF
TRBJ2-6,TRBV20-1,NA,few,TGCAGTGCTAGTAAGGGGCCTGGGGCCAACGTCCTGACTTTC,CSASKGPGANVLTF
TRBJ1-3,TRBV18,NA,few,TGTGCCAGCTCACCACCGGCGGGGGGTACAAACACCATATATTTT,CASSPPAGGTNTIYF
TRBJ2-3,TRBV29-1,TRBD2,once,TGCAGCGTTGAAAGCGGGAGTGGCGCAGATACGCAGTATTTT,CSVESGSGADTQYF
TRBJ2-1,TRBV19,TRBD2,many,TGTGCCAGTAGTATGCGGGCGGGAGTGGCCAATGAGCAGTTCTTC,CASSMRAGVANEQFF
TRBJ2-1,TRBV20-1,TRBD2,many,TGCAGTGTGTCCGGGACTAGCGGAATAAATGAGCAGTTCTTC,CSVSGTSGINEQFF
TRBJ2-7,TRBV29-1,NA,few,TGCAGCGCCCAATCACAATCCTACGAGCAGTACTTC,CSAQSQSYEQYF
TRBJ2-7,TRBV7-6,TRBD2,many,TGTGCCAGCAGCTTAGCGATGGGACTAGCGGGAATCGAGCAGTACTTC,CASSLAMGLAGIEQYF
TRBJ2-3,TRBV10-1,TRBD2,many,TGCGCCAGCAGTGGACTAGCGGGAATCACAGATACGCAGTATTTT,CASSGLAGITDTQYF